The 28 T cell receptor beta chains below come from one sample, sequenced in a study of OX40 agonist ivuxolimab in advanced cancers. Measured with immunoSEQ multiplex PCR; TCRdb has only the in-frame clones, and not every one. Of about 83,000 clones in the sample, 85% were seen once. The source was CD4+ or CD8+ T cells sorted from blood, collected in a trial of the OX40 agonist ivuxolimab. These receptors all stem from an adult with an advanced solid tumor such as melanoma, head and neck, liver or kidney cancer.

The CDR3 coding sequence is TGTGCCAGCAGCCCGACACAGGGGGAACACATTCAGTACTTC. Protein: CASSPTQGEHIQYF. This sequence joins TRBV11-1 and TRBJ2-4; TRBD1 matches at 8 bases. J was trimmed by 8 bases and V by 5 bases; bases with no gene match: 8. The CDR3 loop spans 14 amino acids. CDR1 SGHAT and CDR2 FQDESV come from the germline V gene (reference sequence). The full variable domain, its missing parts supplied by reference TRBV11-1 and TRBJ2-4, is EAEVAQSPRYKITEKSQAVAFWCDPISGHATLYWYRQILGQGPELLVQFQDESVVDDSQLPKDRFSAERLKGVDSTLKIQPAELGDSAMYLCASSPTQGEHIQYFGAGTRLSVL.

This chain links TRBV4-2 with TRBJ2-7, with D perhaps matching TRBD1 or TRBD2 (5 bases each). CDR3 length equals 16 residues. V shed 2 bases and J shed 0 bases, with 14 bases lying between them. The germline CDR1 and CDR2 sequences are LGHNA and YNFKEQ. Written as DNA, the CDR3 is TGTGCCAGCAGCCAACCGGGACCGCAGAGCTCCTACGAGCAGTACTTC. Its protein is CASSQPGPQSSYEQYF.

This chain uses TRBV4-2 with TRBJ2-5, with 7 bases that match TRBD1. Germline V lookup: CDR1 LGHNA, CDR2 YNFKEQ. The CDR3 loop spans 16 amino acids. The V segment lost 0 bases and the J segment 6 bases; nucleotides outside the gene matches: 10. CDR3 nucleotides: TGTGCCAGCAGCCAAGAGGTGGAACAGGGGCTACAGACCCAGTACTTC. Amino acid sequence: CASSQEVEQGLQTQYF.

This clone was seen a single time. The rearrangement links TRBV19 to TRBJ2-5; no definite D call. Trimming removed 5 bases from V and 4 bases from J, with 17 bases in between. The CDR3 spans 15 residues. Germline assignment: CDR1 LNHDA and CDR2 SQIVND (reference sequence). Here the CDR3 DNA reads TGTGCCAGTAGTTTCGCTGCAGGAATTGTAGAGACCCAGTACTTC. This codes for CASSFAAGIVETQYF.

The rearrangement joins TRBV6-1 to TRBJ1-2; D might be TRBD1 (5 bases). Germline V gene data show CDR1 as MNHNS and CDR2 as SASEGT. V was shortened by 5 bases and J by 1 base, with 11 bases between the two germline ends. The CDR3 totals 14 residues. DNA of the CDR3: TGTGCCAGCAGTATGAATCAGGGTAACTATGGCTACACCTTC. Translation: CASSMNQGNYGYTF.

This chain uses TRBV5-5 with TRBJ2-7, with TRBD1 identical over 11 bases. V trimming: 1 base; J trimming: 3 bases; junction bases outside the gene matches: 6. Germline loops: CDR1 SGHKS, CDR2 YYEKEE (reference sequence). The CDR3 consists of 16 residues. The DNA for the CDR3 is TGTGCCAGCAGCTTGTCTCCCGGGACAGGGGGCTACGAGCAGTACTTC. Encoded protein: CASSLSPGTGGYEQYF.

CDR3: CASSLKATGEAGIDTQYF. In nucleotides, the CDR3 is TGCGCCAGCAGCCTAAAAGCTACAGGGGAAGCCGGGATCGATACGCAGTATTTT. The chain uses TRBV4-3 and TRBJ2-3; 7 bases line up with TRBD1. Looked up from germline, CDR1 is LGHNA and CDR2 is YSLEER. CDR3 length: 18 residues. J gave up 6 bases and V 4 bases, and 19 bases lay outside the gene matches.

The chain links TRBV6-5 to TRBJ2-2; unclear D gene. Trimming took off 6 bases at V and 0 bases at J, with 11 bases between the two ends. Looked up from germline, CDR1 is MNHEY and CDR2 is SVGAGI. The CDR3 sequence is 15 residues long. The CDR3 here is CASRRAPSNTGELFF. CDR3 sequence (DNA): TGTGCCAGCAGACGGGCCCCTTCGAACACCGGGGAGCTGTTTTTT.

This chain links TRBV6-1 with TRBJ2-5; 10 bases map to TRBD2. The CDR3 totals 14 residues. In germline, CDR1 is MNHNS, CDR2 SASEGT. J was trimmed by 4 bases and V by 11 bases; bases with no gene match: 10. As DNA, the CDR3 is TGTGCCGGAGCAGCCCGGACTAGCGGAGAGACCCAGTACTTC. This sequence encodes CAGAARTSGETQYF.

The V and J genes are TRBV5-8 and TRBJ1-3, with no clear D. V gave up 0 bases and J gave up 9 bases, with 13 bases separating them. Germline V gene lookup returns CDR1 SGHTS and CDR2 YDEGEE. The CDR3 spans 14 residues. The CDR3 bases are TGTGCCAGCAGCTTGGGAACCCACGGGAGCACCATATATTTT. Residues: CASSLGTHGSTIYF.

With regard to this clone: Germline and junction disagree at one end, which may indicate a read error. The gene calls are TRBV6-5 and TRBJ1-3, with 7 bases that match TRBD1. Per the germline V gene, CDR1 is MNHEY and CDR2 is SVGAGI. The length of the CDR3 is 13 residues. The CDR3 bases are TGTGCCAGCAGTTCCGGGACAGTAAACACCGTATATTTT. This sequence encodes CASSSGTVNTVYF.

Turning to this clone: A junction boundary mismatches the germline segment, possibly from a read error. This rearrangement joins TRBV11-3 to TRBJ1-3, with 8 bases matching TRBD1. Germline-derived CDR1 and CDR2 are SGHNT and YENEEA. There are 16 residues in the CDR3. CDR3 residues: CASSLDRGNSGNTIYF. The CDR3 nucleotides read TGTGCCAGCAGCCTAGACAGGGGCAACTCTGGAAACACCATATATTTT.

This clone was picked up a small number of times. This sequence joins TRBV27 and TRBJ1-1; no definite D call. CDR1 is MNHEY and CDR2 is SMNVEV in the germline V gene (reference sequence). The CDR3 is made up of 14 amino acids. V was trimmed by 3 bases and J by 1 base, leaving 9 bases between them. The CDR3 DNA is TGTGCCAGCAGTTTTACGACTCAGAACACTGAAGCTTTCTTT. As protein: CASSFTTQNTEAFF.

V gene TRBV5-4 combines with J gene TRBJ2-5; 9 bases are a match to TRBD2. This CDR3 region has 16 residues. The V segment lost 4 bases and the J segment 5 bases; nucleotides outside the gene matches: 12. Germline values: CDR1 SGHNT, CDR2 YYREEE (reference sequence). CDR3 loop: CASSLPSRGGRETQYF. The CDR3 DNA reads as TGTGCCAGCAGCCTACCCTCGCGGGGGGGGCGGGAGACCCAGTACTTC.

V and J are TRBV2 and TRBJ2-3; 8 positions agree with TRBD2. CDR1 is SNHLY and CDR2 is FYNNEI in the germline V gene. The J segment lost 1 base and the V segment lost 5 bases, leaving 8 bases of the junction unmatched. CDR3 length: 16 amino acids. The CDR3 DNA reads as TGTGCCAGCAGTCGTCTAGGACTAGCCGGCACAGATACGCAGTATTTT. Translating gives CASSRLGLAGTDTQYF.

The chain combines TRBV7-3 with TRBJ1-5; D possibly corresponds to TRBD1 (5 bases). Germline values: CDR1 SGHTA, CDR2 FQGTGA. This CDR3 has 15 residues. Trimming took off 11 bases at V and 4 bases at J, with 21 bases between the two ends. In DNA, the CDR3 is TGTGCCGGCGACCGGGACGGAAATCGGAATCAGCCCCAGCATTTT. Its translation: CAGDRDGNRNQPQHF.

The chain links TRBV14 to TRBJ1-2, with 9 positions matching TRBD1. Trimming cost V 4 bases and J 5 bases; bases outside gene matches: 11. CDR3 length equals 16 residues. Germline CDR1 is SGHDN and CDR2 is FVKESK. In DNA, the CDR3 is TGTGCCAGCAGCCCGCTAACGGGACAGGGCCCTTATGGCTACACCTTC. Encoded protein: CASSPLTGQGPYGYTF.

The genes are TRBV6-5 and TRBJ2-7; tentative D call: TRBD2 (6 bases). Per the germline V gene, CDR1 is MNHEY and CDR2 is SVGAGI. Deletions cut 2 bases from V and 3 bases from J, with 17 bases between. The CDR3 runs to 16 residues. This CDR3 reads CASSYTPAEGFYEQYF. The DNA for the CDR3 is TGTGCCAGCAGTTACACCCCGGCGGAGGGGTTCTACGAGCAGTACTTC.

The chain employs TRBV7-2 and TRBJ1-2; D is uncertain. The V gene's germline CDR1 is SGHTA and CDR2 FQGNSA. The CDR3 extends over 12 amino acids. V dropped 3 bases and J dropped 1 base, with 3 bases sitting between them. DNA of the CDR3: TGTGCCAGCAGCTTGGGTAACTATGGCTACACCTTC. It translates to CASSLGNYGYTF.

The J gene is TRBJ1-4, the V gene TRBV7-9, with D unclear. V shed 1 base and J shed 10 bases, with 10 bases lying between them. In germline, CDR1 is SEHNR, CDR2 FQNEAQ (reference sequence). The CDR3 length is 13 residues. DNA for the CDR3: TGTGCCAGCAGCTTAGGTGAGGCCGGAAAACTGTTTTTT. Translation: CASSLGEAGKLFF.

The rearrangement uses TRBV2 and TRBJ2-3, with 12 nucleotides matching TRBD1. CDR1 is SNHLY and CDR2 is FYNNEI in the germline V gene. V lost 6 bases to trimming and J lost 4 bases; unmatched junction nucleotides: 5. The CDR3 sequence is 15 residues long. CDR3 bases: TGTGCCAGCAGGGGACAGGGGGCACTATCAGATACGCAGTATTTT. It translates to CASRGQGALSDTQYF.

This clone was seen only once. The gene calls are TRBV6-5 and TRBJ1-6, with D possibly TRBD1 on 6 matching bases. Germline loops: CDR1 MNHEY, CDR2 SVGAGI. The CDR3 is made up of 15 amino acids. The germline V and J ends were trimmed by 0 bases and 8 bases, with 11 bases remaining between them. Here the CDR3 DNA reads TGTGCCAGCAGTTACTCGGTGGGGGGCGATTCACCCCTCCACTTT. Protein: CASSYSVGGDSPLHF.

DNA of the CDR3: TGTGCCAGCAGTGAACAGTTTGGTCGGGGGGGAATTGAGCAGTTCTTC. Its translation is CASSEQFGRGGIEQFF. The rearrangement uses TRBV6-1 and TRBJ2-1; 8 bases map to TRBD2. Trimming cost V 2 bases and J 9 bases; bases outside gene matches: 12. The CDR3 extends over 16 amino acids. Germline lookup yields CDR1 MNHNS and CDR2 SASEGT.

The J gene is TRBJ2-7, the V gene TRBV7-3; D is ambiguous. Trimming stripped 5 bases from V and 12 bases from J, with 17 bases between. This CDR3 region has 12 residues. Germline V gene lookup returns CDR1 SGHTA and CDR2 FQGTGA. This CDR3 is CASSTDSYGRYF. The CDR3 coding sequence is TGTGCCAGCAGCACTGACTCCTACGGAAGGTACTTC.

The chain carries TRBV7-2 and TRBJ1-1, with no clear D. This CDR3 region has 14 residues. The germline V gene encodes CDR1 SGHTA and CDR2 FQGNSA. Trimming removed 5 bases at V and 1 base at J, with 11 bases between. The CDR3 coding sequence is TGTGCCAGCAGCACCCCCCGGGGGAACACTGAAGCTTTCTTT. Its protein is CASSTPRGNTEAFF.

This sequence joins TRBV30 and TRBJ2-3; 10 nucleotides align to TRBD2. This CDR3 has 16 amino acids. V shed 4 bases, J shed 0 bases, and the junction held 7 bases outside the gene matches. Germline V lookup: CDR1 GTSNPN, CDR2 SVGIG (reference sequence). CDR3 coding DNA: TGTGCCTGGAACCTAGCGGGGGCCCCTAGCACAGATACGCAGTATTTT. As protein: CAWNLAGAPSTDTQYF.

The chain has TRBV7-3 and TRBJ2-3, with D hard to call. CDR3 length: 14 residues. Germline CDR1 reads SGHTA; CDR2 reads FQGTGA. With 5 bases removed from V and 4 bases from J, the gap between germline ends came to 13 bases. CDR3 amino acids: CASSTNVLADTQYF. The CDR3 DNA sequence: TGTGCCAGCAGCACCAATGTCTTGGCAGATACGCAGTATTTT.

J is TRBJ1-5 and V is TRBV6-6; D remains ambiguous. Germline CDR1 reads MNHNY; CDR2 reads SVGAGI (reference sequence). CDR3 length: 14 amino acids. Trimming took off 6 bases at V and 1 base at J, with 10 bases between the two ends. The CDR3 here is CASSRHLSNQPQHF. The CDR3 nucleotides are TGTGCCAGCAGCAGACACCTGAGCAATCAGCCCCAGCATTTT.